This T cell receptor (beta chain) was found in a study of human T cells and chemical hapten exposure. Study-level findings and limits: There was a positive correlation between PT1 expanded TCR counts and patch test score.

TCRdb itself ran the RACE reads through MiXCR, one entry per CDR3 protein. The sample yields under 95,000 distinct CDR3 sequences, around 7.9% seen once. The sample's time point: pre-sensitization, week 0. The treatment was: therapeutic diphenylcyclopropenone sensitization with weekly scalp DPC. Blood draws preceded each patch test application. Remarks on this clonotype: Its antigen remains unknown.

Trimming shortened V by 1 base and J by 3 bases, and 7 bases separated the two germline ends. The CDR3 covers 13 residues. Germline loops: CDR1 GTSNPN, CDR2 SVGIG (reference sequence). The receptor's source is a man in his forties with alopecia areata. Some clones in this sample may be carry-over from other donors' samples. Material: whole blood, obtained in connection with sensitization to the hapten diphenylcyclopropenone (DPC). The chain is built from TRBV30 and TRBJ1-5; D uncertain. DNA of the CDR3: TGTGCCTGGAGTGCCCAACACAATCAGCCCCAGCATTTT. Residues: CAWSAQHNQPQHF.